This T cell receptor beta chain is drawn from a study of blood T cell repertoires in COVID-19 (dated by TCRdb to 2020 to 2021). Some background on the complete study: Samples from collaborators originated in the United States, Italy and Spain and spanned both the acute and convalescent phases of COVID-19. The material from the prospective study consisted of cDNA or gDNA derived from T cells, B-cell-depleted T cells, or PBMCs. Deeply sampled blood TCRbeta repertoires from subjects exposed to, actively infected with, or recovered from COVID-19 were included in the dataset. The repertoires were released in a freely available public database intended as a resource for research on the immune response to SARS-CoV-2. The samples were drawn from the first 160 participants of the ongoing ImmuneRACE study and from roughly 1,300 subjects provided by 6 global collaborators. Nearly every sample came with metadata listing a de-identified subject ID, COVID-19 status, age in years and sex. Where HLA class I and class II types were available, the types were taken from metadata supplied by the sample provider, not from assay-based typing. Points the paper makes about the study in general: Clinical and demographic metadata were provided uncurated, with the amount varying by source and participant.

TCRbeta CDR3 regions were amplified from genomic DNA using the immunoSEQ Assay, a bias-controlled multiplex PCR. In the paper's pipeline: The number of nucleated cells in each sample was estimated from the amplification of reference gene primers within the assay. To quantify the absolute abundance of each unique TCRbeta CDR3 rearrangement, sequence reads were collapsed and filtered. For each sample, productive Simpson clonality was calculated as the square root of Simpson's diversity index across productive rearrangements. TCRdb re-hosts the immuneACCESS table, in-frame sequences only. Its copies lack some clones; in the studies checked, an unresolved V gene accounts for under half of them, and the cause for the rest is not known. V, J and clone size are those of that table, while D and trimming were read from the DNA. This sample comprises approximately 220,000 clones, 80% to 90% of them detected only once. The ten largest clones take up approximately 4.8% of the sample.

Inclusive of the bounding cysteine and phenylalanine, the CDR3 is 18 residues long. The entry retains the CDR3 DNA only, 54 bases that are in frame from base 1. The germline V gene (reference sequence) specifies LNHDA as CDR1 and SQIVND as CDR2. Trimming removed 3 bases from V and 0 bases from J; the gene matches leave 8 bases unexplained. About this clone itself: Its cognate antigen has yet to be identified. Nothing much larger sits one base from this clone, and base qualities are not available.

Whole blood was collected in K2EDTA tubes by collaborating institutions according to the institutions' own protocols. For TCRbeta analysis, collaborators shipped samples as frozen whole blood, isolated PBMCs, or DNA extracted from either of those sample types. Sequencing input: peripheral blood. This chain is built from TRBV19 and TRBJ1-5, with TRBD1 identical over 10 junction bases. This TCR was recovered from a woman between 70 and 85 years old with acute or convalescent COVID-19. The CDR3 protein is CASSIGGQGYFSNQPQHF. The DNA sequence is as follows: TGTGCCAGTAGTATCGGGGGACAGGGGTATTTTAGCAATCAGCCCCAGCATTTT.